The entry below gives a single T cell receptor beta chain sequence along with its context. No antigen is known for it. There are no base qualities to consult, and no much larger clone falls within one base. This entry belongs to a study of PD-1 blockade in classical Hodgkin lymphoma (dated by TCRdb to between 2020 and 2021). General notes on the study: Nivolumab dosing was 3 mg/kg intravenously every 2 weeks, continuing until either disease progression or unacceptable toxicity. A peripheral blood immune signature of response to PD-1 blockade in classical Hodgkin lymphoma was defined using TCR beta sequencing and CyTOF. The paper as a whole reports these results and caveats: Baseline TCR diversity was reported to be lower in newly diagnosed patients than in healthy donors, and even lower in relapsed/refractory patients. CD4+ but not CD8+ TCR diversity rose significantly by C4D1 (p=0.0027 vs p=0.16), most apparent in complete responders (p=0.02). Patients starting nivolumab less than 1 year after ASCT had lower diversity and were excluded from later analyses to avoid confounding by immune reconstitution. The study was limited to a single clinical trial cohort, and causes of repertoire differences, possibly disease activity or prior therapy, remained undefined. Trial patients achieving complete response had baseline diversity similar to newly diagnosed patients, whereas partial responders and progressors had significantly lower diversity.

CDR1 and CDR2, per the germline V gene, are SGDLS and YYNGEE. The CDR3 runs 15 amino acids, cysteine and phenylalanine included. CDR3 DNA only is kept here, 45 bases in frame from base 1. Here V drops 4 bases and J drops 5 bases, and the junction holds 11 bases not matched to any gene. The Qiagen DNeasy kit was used to extract genomic DNA from unsorted PBMCs and from the negatively selected CD4+ and CD8+ fractions. Using primers that anneal to V and J segments, immunoSEQ multiplex PCR amplified the TCR beta CDR3 regions. A synthetic immune receptor repertoire was used to minimize amplification bias, and remaining bias was computationally removed after sequencing. The authors processed their data as follows. Repertoire diversity was quantified as the Shannon entropy index using custom Python scripts. Unsorted, CD4+ and CD8+ repertoires were examined separately, except in combined analyses, for which CD4+ and CD8+ sequences were merged in silico. Clonal expansion was defined as a frequency increase of at least 2-fold after treatment compared with C1D1, and clones undetected at baseline were assigned a pseudocount of 0.5. Clones with 0 or 1 copy at C1D1 were classified as singleton clones, and clones with 2 or more copies were classified as non-singleton clones. Clones expanded in unsorted samples were labelled as CD4+, CD8+ or unknown by matching protein sequences in sorted samples from the same patient. Diversity changes from C1D1 to C4D1 were tested in paired samples using Wilcoxon tests. The table comes from immuneACCESS by way of TCRdb, which keeps in-frame sequences with V and J called. Part of the clones is missing from these tables; in studies checked, under half for an unresolved V gene and the rest for unknown reasons. From that table come the V and J calls and clone size; the DNA was used to work out D and trimming. In all, the sample holds fewer than 35,000 clones, and about 86% of those were seen once. The ten biggest clones cover about 0.45% of the sample.

The time point label here, explained by the study, means: cycle 4 day 1 (C4D1), after more than 5 weeks of nivolumab. Relapse after autologous stem cell transplantation had occurred in all trial patients, and cohorts A, B and C were distinguished by prior brentuximab vedotin exposure. CD4+ T cells were purified from thawed PBMCs by magnetic negative selection with a Miltenyi CD4+ T cell isolation kit. A total of more than 55 patients with relapsed/refractory classical Hodgkin lymphoma made up the trial cohort, and each patient's best overall response was complete response, partial response or progressive disease. In the multi-cohort phase II CheckMate 205 trial, trial patients received single-agent nivolumab. An independent review committee assessed best overall response by applying the 2007 International Working Group response criteria. Trial PBMCs were obtained immediately prior to nivolumab initiation (C1D1) and on therapy at cycle 2 day 1 and cycle 4 day 1. Peripheral blood was collected in 8 mL Vacutainer Cell Preparation Tubes, from which PBMCs were isolated by centrifugation and then cryopreserved. Purified CD4+ and CD8+ fractions were prepared only for cases with an additional available PBMC sample. Magnetically labelled cells were depleted on LS columns in a quadroMACS separator, and the flow-through was collected as the purified fraction.

This specimen consisted of CD4+ T cells from blood, obtained before the fourth cycle of nivolumab. The sequence derives from a human donor with classical Hodgkin lymphoma. The rearranged segments are TRBV9 and TRBJ2-7; 8 nucleotides in the junction match TRBD2. The CDR3 protein sequence reads: CASSTRVGLEDEQYF. The DNA sequence is TGTGCCAGCAGCACCCGGGTGGGACTAGAGGACGAGCAGTACTTC. With all but the CDR3 taken from the reference TRBV9 and TRBJ2-7 genes, the full variable domain is: DSGVTQTPKHLITATGQRVTLRCSPRSGDLSVYWYQQSLDQGLQFLIQYYNGEERAKGNILERFSAQQFPDLHSELNLSSLELGDSALYFCASSTRVGLEDEQYFGPGTRLTVT.